The 25 T cell receptor beta chains given below trace back to one sample, sequenced in a study of T cells in Graves' hyperthyroidism and ophthalmopathy. Amplification targeted TCR beta CDR3 regions from RNA transcripts. With the HTBI primer set, the TCR CDR3 went through a first round of RT-PCR. TCRdb fed the multiplex PCR reads into MiXCR, producing one record per CDR3 protein. Among over 250,000 distinct CDR3 sequences, around 25% were seen once, and the ten largest hold roughly a quarter. Sequencing was done on a sample of blood. All receptors come from a man between 35 and 55 years old with Graves' hyperthyroidism that later progressed to Graves' ophthalmopathy.

The chain carries TRBV2 and TRBJ2-2; the D gene is possibly TRBD2 (5 bases). This CDR3 has 15 amino acids. The V end lost 8 bases, the J end lost 4 bases, and 17 bases lay between the germline ends. The V gene's germline CDR1 is SNHLY and CDR2 FYNNEI. The CDR3 nucleotides are TGTGCCAGCTCTGTGGAAGTAGCGACCACCGGGGAGCTGTTTTTT. Protein sequence: CASSVEVATTGELFF.

This clonotype was counted at least ten times. The genes are TRBV29-1 and TRBJ2-5; D possibly corresponds to TRBD2 (5 bases). Germline V gene lookup returns CDR1 SQVTM and CDR2 ANQGSEA. Trimming left V 3 bases short and J 0 bases short, with 14 bases between. This CDR3 comprises 15 residues. The CDR3 bases are TGCAGCGTTGACCTCGCGGGTGTTGACCAAGAGACCCAGTACTTC. Protein: CSVDLAGVDQETQYF.

This clonotype was detected many times. The V call is TRBV29-1, the J call TRBJ1-3, with D unclear. This CDR3 region has 13 residues. Germline CDR1 reads SQVTM; CDR2 reads ANQGSEA. V lost 7 bases and J lost 2, with 12 bases in between. CDR3 in DNA: TGCAGCGGGACCGAAGCGGCTGGAAACACCATATATTTT. Residues: CSGTEAAGNTIYF.

This clonotype was observed many times. The chain links TRBV30 to TRBJ1-5; no clear D gene. Between the trimmed V and J ends, which lost 3 bases and 5 bases, there was a span of 11 bases. This CDR3 has 13 residues. Germline V CDR1 and CDR2: GTSNPN, SVGIG (reference sequence). The DNA for the CDR3 is TGTGCCTGGAGCAACCAGATGGATCAGCCCCAGCATTTT. Translated: CAWSNQMDQPQHF.

This clonotype was observed many times. This chain connects TRBV6-1 to TRBJ1-1; D is possibly TRBD1 (5 bases). V gave up 3 bases and J gave up 3 bases, with 8 bases separating them. CDR3 size: 13 residues. CDR1 MNHNS and CDR2 SASEGT come from the germline V gene. The CDR3 is CASSDRVDTEAFF. The CDR3 DNA reads TGTGCCAGCAGTGACAGGGTGGACACTGAAGCTTTCTTT.

This clonotype has at least ten counts. J is TRBJ2-2 and V is TRBV6-2 or TRBV6-3, with 11 bases identical to TRBD2. Trimming cost V 5 bases and J 0 bases; bases outside gene matches: 5. The CDR3 totals 17 residues. In germline, CDR1 is MNHEY, CDR2 SVGEGT. The CDR3 loop reads CASSHRTSGSNTGELFF. The CDR3 DNA follows: TGTGCCAGCAGTCATCGGACTAGCGGGTCGAACACCGGGGAGCTGTTTTTT.

This clonotype was seen at least ten times. The chain employs TRBV5-1 and TRBJ2-7; 8 bases are shared with TRBD2. CDR3 size: 16 residues. V trimming: 0 bases; J trimming: 2 bases; junction bases outside the gene matches: 7. Germline assignment: CDR1 SGHRS and CDR2 YFSETQ. Here the CDR3 reads CASSLGDSSGTYEQYF. The CDR3 DNA reads as TGCGCCAGCAGCTTGGGTGACAGTAGCGGGACCTACGAGCAGTACTTC.

At least ten counts were recorded for this clonotype. This chain connects TRBV20-1 to TRBJ2-5; D assignment may be TRBD1 or TRBD2 (6 bases each). CDR1 and CDR2 from the germline V gene are DFQATT and SNEGSKA (reference sequence). The CDR3 is 12 residues long. V dropped 4 bases and J dropped 5 bases, with 11 bases sitting between them. The CDR3 sequence is CSATRGGETQYF. The DNA for the CDR3 is TGCAGTGCTACGCGAGGGGGGGAGACCCAGTACTTC.

This clonotype has ten or more counts. V and J are TRBV12-3 or TRBV12-4 and TRBJ1-3, with no clear D. The CDR3 has 14 amino acids. Trimming pared 3 bases from V and 0 bases from J, leaving 6 bases between. This chain's CDR3 is CASSFRLSGNTIYF. The CDR3 nucleotides read TGTGCCAGCAGTTTTCGGCTCTCTGGAAACACCATATATTTT.

This clonotype was counted a single time. The chain employs TRBV30 and TRBJ2-7; 7 bases line up with TRBD1. Germline CDR1 and CDR2: GTSNPN and SVGIG (reference sequence). V lost 1 base, J lost 6 bases, and 3 bases stayed unmatched. CDR3 length: 12 amino acids. CDR3 region: CAWSETGSEQYF. CDR3 bases: TGTGCCTGGAGTGAGACAGGGAGCGAGCAGTACTTC.

This clonotype has a count of ten or more. The chain links TRBV24-1 to TRBJ1-5; no definite D call. CDR1 and CDR2 from the germline V gene are KGHDR and SFDVKD. V was cut by 5 bases and J by 6 bases, with 10 bases left in between. This CDR3 spans 13 amino acids. CDR3 sequence (DNA): TGTGCCACCAGTGTTGACGGTACTCAGCCCCAGCATTTT. It codes for CATSVDGTQPQHF.

This chain joins TRBV15 and TRBJ2-7, with 14 positions matching TRBD2. The V and J ends lost 5 bases and 6 bases, in that order; junction bases with no gene match: 12. The CDR3 length is 17 residues. The germline V gene encodes CDR1 LNHNV and CDR2 YYDKDF (reference sequence). The CDR3 here is CATSATSGRALDVEQYF. In DNA, the CDR3 is TGTGCCACCAGCGCGACTAGCGGGAGGGCCTTAGATGTCGAGCAGTACTTC.

V usage is TRBV30 and J usage is TRBJ2-4; D tentatively reads TRBD1 or TRBD2 (6 bases each). Trimming shortened V by 2 bases and J by 5 bases, and 13 bases separated the two germline ends. Germline CDR1 and CDR2: GTSNPN and SVGIG (reference sequence). CDR3 length: 14 amino acids. The CDR3 nucleotides read TGTGCCTGGAGTAATTGGGGGGCCGAAAACATTCAGTACTTC. Protein sequence: CAWSNWGAENIQYF. The full variable domain, completed using reference TRBV30 and TRBJ2-4, is SQTIHQWPATLVQPVGSPLSLECTVEGTSNPNLYWYRQAAGRGLQLLFYSVGIGQISSEVPQNLSASRPQDRQFILSSKKLLLSDSGFYLCAWSNWGAENIQYFGAGTRLSVL.

This chain uses TRBV28 with TRBJ1-1; the D is unclear. Trimming cost V 4 bases and J 3 bases, with 15 bases left between them. The CDR3 covers 15 residues. Germline loops: CDR1 MDHEN, CDR2 SYDVKM. CDR3 region: CASSYPRDGDTEAFF. The CDR3 coding sequence is TGTGCCAGCAGTTATCCCCGGGATGGGGACACTGAAGCTTTCTTT.

This clonotype was counted many times. At one of its ends the junction is not consistent with the germline gene, which may arise from a read error. V gene TRBV12-3 or TRBV12-4 combines with J gene TRBJ1-5; 9 nucleotides match TRBD1. The CDR3 loop spans 16 amino acids. The CDR3 reads CASSYRTGANNQPQHF. The CDR3 DNA reads as TGTGCCAGCAGTTACAGGACAGGGGCGAACAATCAACCCCAGCATTTT.

This clonotype was seen repeatedly, ten times or more. V is TRBV5-6 and J is TRBJ1-1; possibly TRBD1 for D (5 bases). From germline, CDR1 is SGHDT and CDR2 YYEEEE. Trimming cost V 0 bases and J 3 bases, with 12 bases left between them. The length of the CDR3 is 15 residues. The CDR3 DNA reads TGTGCCAGCAGCTTGGCCGGGGGAGCGGACACTGAAGCTTTCTTT. It specifies CASSLAGGADTEAFF.

With regard to this clonotype: The junction shows a germline mismatch at one end, possibly a read error. This chain links TRBV11-2 with TRBJ1-5; 7 bases are a match to TRBD1. CDR3 length equals 15 residues. From germline, CDR1 is SGHAT and CDR2 FQNNGV. CDR3 DNA: TGTGCCAGCACCTTAGTACAGGGGAGCAATCAGCCCCAGCATTTT. Translating it yields CASTLVQGSNQPQHF.

V gene TRBV28 combines with J gene TRBJ2-7; TRBD1 matches 7 bases. Germline V gives CDR1 MDHEN, CDR2 SYDVKM. This CDR3 has 13 amino acids. With V trimmed by 3 bases and J by 7 bases, 6 bases remained unmatched. This CDR3 reads CASSLTGSEEQYF. The DNA for the CDR3 is TGTGCCAGCAGTTTGACAGGGTCGGAGGAGCAGTACTTC.

This clonotype appeared many times. A clone one base away is much larger, so this may be a read error. This chain uses TRBV7-3 with TRBJ1-1, with D unclear. The CDR3 sequence is 8 residues long. CDR1 and CDR2 from the germline V gene are SGHTA and FQGTGA. The CDR3 sequence: CANIEAFF. CDR3 in DNA: TGTGCCAACATTGAAGCTTTCTTT.

This rearrangement joins TRBV6-2 or TRBV6-3 to TRBJ2-5, with 11 bases matching TRBD2. After removal of 4 bases from V and 1 base from J, the junction contained 17 bases not matched to a gene. Germline assignment: CDR1 MNHEY and CDR2 SVGEGT. The CDR3 is made up of 20 amino acids. The DNA of the CDR3 is TGTGCCAGCAGTTCCCGAATTACTGGGGAGACTAGCGGGACCCAAGAGACCCAGTACTTC. Translating gives CASSSRITGETSGTQETQYF.

This clonotype occurred many times. The chain has TRBV6-1 and TRBJ2-7; possibly TRBD1 for D (6 bases). Germline CDR1 is MNHNS and CDR2 is SASEGT. This CDR3 contains 12 residues. Trimming stripped 6 bases from V and 5 bases from J, with 11 bases between. CDR3 DNA sequence: TGTGCCAGCAGGAACAGGGCACACGAGCAGTACTTC. Translating it yields CASRNRAHEQYF.

The chain has TRBV6-5 and TRBJ2-5, with TRBD1 identical over 8 bases. The length of the CDR3 is 16 residues. The V gene end was trimmed by 0 bases and the J gene end by 4 bases; junction bases not matched to a gene: 7. Germline V gene lookup returns CDR1 MNHEY and CDR2 SVGAGI. The CDR3 sequence: CASSYSRTGIGETQYF. DNA of the CDR3: TGTGCCAGCAGTTACTCCCGGACAGGGATCGGAGAGACCCAGTACTTC.

The chain carries TRBV19 and TRBJ1-1, with a possible D match to TRBD1 (6 bases). The CDR3 runs to 15 residues. The V gene's germline CDR1 is LNHDA and CDR2 SQIVND (reference sequence). V lost 5 bases and J 1 base, leaving 14 bases between the germline ends. The DNA for the CDR3 is TGTGCCAGTAGTGACCTTAGGGGGTCGAACACTGAAGCTTTCTTT. Translating it yields CASSDLRGSNTEAFF.

This clonotype was seen repeatedly, ten times or more. The chain employs TRBV15 and TRBJ2-6; 10 nucleotides align to TRBD2. V lost 1 base to trimming and J lost 0 bases; unmatched junction nucleotides: 0. Germline assignment: CDR1 LNHNV and CDR2 YYDKDF (reference sequence). The CDR3 sequence is 17 residues long. CDR3 loop: CATSRGLAGSGANVLTF. CDR3 DNA: TGTGCCACCAGCAGAGGACTAGCGGGCTCTGGGGCCAACGTCCTGACTTTC.

This clonotype was recorded at least ten times. The chain carries TRBV27 and TRBJ2-7, with 7 nucleotides matching TRBD1. The V and J ends lost 6 bases and 4 bases, in that order; junction bases with no gene match: 3. The CDR3 consists of 12 residues. CDR1 is MNHEY and CDR2 is SMNVEV in the germline V gene (reference sequence). The CDR3 here is CASRDRTYEQYF. CDR3 DNA sequence: TGTGCCAGCAGGGACAGGACGTACGAGCAGTACTTC.